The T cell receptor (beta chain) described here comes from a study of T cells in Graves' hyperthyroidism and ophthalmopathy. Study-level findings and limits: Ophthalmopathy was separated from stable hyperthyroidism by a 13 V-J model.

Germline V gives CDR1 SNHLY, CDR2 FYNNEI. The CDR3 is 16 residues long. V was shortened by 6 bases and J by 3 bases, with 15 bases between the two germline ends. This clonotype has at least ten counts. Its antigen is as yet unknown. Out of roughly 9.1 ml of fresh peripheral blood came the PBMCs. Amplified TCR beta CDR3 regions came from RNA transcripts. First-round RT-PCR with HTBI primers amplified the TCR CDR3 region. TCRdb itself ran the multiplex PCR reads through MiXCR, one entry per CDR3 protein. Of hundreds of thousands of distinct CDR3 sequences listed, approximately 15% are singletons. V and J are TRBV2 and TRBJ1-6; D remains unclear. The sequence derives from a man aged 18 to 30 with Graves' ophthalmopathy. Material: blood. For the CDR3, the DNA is TGTGCCAGCAGATCGTCCTCGGGTCTCTATAATTCACCCCTCCACTTT. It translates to CASRSSSGLYNSPLHF. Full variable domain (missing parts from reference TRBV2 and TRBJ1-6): EPEVTQTPSHQVTQMGQEVILRCVPISNHLYFYWYRQILGQKVEFLVSFYNNEISEKSEIFDDQFSVERPDGSNFTLKIRSTKLEDSAMYFCASRSSSGLYNSPLHFGNGTRLTVT.